This T cell receptor beta chain was sequenced for a study of cytomegalovirus exposure and HLA in healthy donors listed by TCRdb under 2017. About the investigation overall: In an earlier analysis of fewer than 750 of the donors, around 300 Gb of sequence data and roughly 100 million unique TCR beta sequences from roughly 200 million T cells were reported. Roughly 300 gigabases of sequencing data and 70 million to 95 million unique TCR sequences made up an early release that covered approximately 650 HLA-typed donors. Among the roughly 400 genotyped donors, roughly 80% belonged to the genetic ancestry cluster associated with self-reported Caucasian donors. The study aimed to test whether signatures of past pathogen exposure could be identified by cataloging public T cell receptors. The T cell repertoires of under 750 subjects were profiled by immunosequencing and related to cytomegalovirus serostatus. Along with the approximately 670-subject first cohort, a separate validation cohort of some 130 different subjects was used. The study combined high-throughput TCR immunosequencing, statistical association of individual TCRs with disease status, and machine learning to predict cytomegalovirus infection status. In a later analysis, previously published TCR beta repertoires from 500 to 750 donors were re-analyzed and high-resolution HLA genotyping was added so that TCR occurrence patterns could be studied. Rather than using new phenotypic data, the later analysis identified candidate immune exposures from TCR beta sequences and from how often those sequences occurred across donors. An earlier analysis of around 580 of the donors used high-throughput TCR beta sequencing to judge whether each TCR beta V gene segment behaved as functional or pseudogenic. Donor age, sex, ethnicity and CMV serostatus were collected together with the repertoire data. A later genetic analysis used genome-wide SNP genotypes for about 65% of the 666 donors, treating that subset as a discovery cohort. Every repertoire in the discovery cohort had been generated on one and the same sequencing platform. HLA typing included class I and class II loci at four-digit resolution. The number of donors typed differed by locus, with roughly 629-640 for A, B, C, DRB1 and DQB1, more than 500 for DQA1, 606 for DPA1, and 400 to 490 for DPB1. Roughly 5 DR-DQ haplotypes were handled as single units for association and clustering, since linkage in the cohort was strong. Among about 390 genotyped donors of the cohort, an average of approximately 240,000 unique TCR beta nucleotide sequences were sequenced per donor, roughly 20% of them non-productive. Study-wide findings and limitations: Because counts were too low, roughly 17 rarely observed V segments, including chromosome 9 orphons, were left out of the earlier analysis of a few hundred of the donors. A later analysis associated about 17,000 TCR beta sequences with specific HLA alleles at a false discovery rate of 0.05. A later analysis reported that several top co-occurrence clusters appeared linked to parvovirus B19, influenza, CMV and Epstein-Barr virus. An earlier analysis of several hundred of the donors showed that most TCR beta V segments appeared in productive rearrangements either about 87% or about 30% of the time, which broadly matched IMGT annotations. In the study, 150 to 200 TCR beta chains were listed as associated with cytomegalovirus. Because HLA typing was missing for some donors at each locus, association tests included only the typed subset. The authors suggested that the approach could potentially be generalized to other disease states and immunological phenotypes. Most TCR sequences were seen in very few donors, while some public TCRs were found in many individuals. Roughly uniform sequencing depth across donors was assumed in presence/absence analyses, although this assumption may not hold. Because the 87-base-pair reads could not distinguish some IMGT-functional V segments, including TRBV6-2 and TRBV6-3, those segments were excluded. A later analysis found that most CMV-associated TCR beta chains appeared HLA-restricted, with HLA associations seemingly driven largely by CMV exposure. Correlated functional status among segregating V segments might reflect linkage disequilibrium, but an unknown experimental factor could not be ruled out. The cohort was sequenced for TCR beta chains only, and without alpha or paired-chain data the features that could be detected were limited. A cluster of highly shared sequence variants was judged likely to be a technical artifact of the sequencing pipeline. The only immune exposure information available for the cohort was CMV serostatus. In a later genetic analysis, a missense DCLRE1C variant was associated with V-gene and J-gene trimming of TCR beta chains, and the association was replicated in an independent cohort. A further reported finding was that TCR beta sequences accurately predicted the HLA-A and HLA-B alleles for most subjects in the first cohort. A later genetic analysis reported fewer N-insertions in productive TCRs among donors in an Asian-associated ancestry cluster than the roughly 700-donor mean. A few of the identified cytomegalovirus-associated TCR beta chains were confirmed in vitro to be specific for cytomegalovirus antigens. Strong co-occurrence of HLA alleles, especially DR and DQ, made assigning TCR associations to individual alleles difficult. According to a later analysis, TCR association rates differed among HLA loci, with DRB1 alleles showing the most associated TCRs and HLA-C alleles showing the fewest. The classifier was reported to diagnose cytomegalovirus status with high specificity and sensitivity in both the original cohort and the validation cohort. A later analysis found that HLA-associated TCR beta chains were more clonally expanded and had lower generation probabilities than equally common non-associated chains.

From the cysteine up to the phenylalanine, the CDR3 has a length of 16 residues. Kept here is only the CDR3 DNA, which spans 48 bases and is read in frame from base 1. In the germline V gene, CDR1 corresponds to SGDLS and CDR2 to YYNGEE. From V the trimming removes 2 bases and from J it removes 6 bases, while the gene matches leave 8 bases of the junction unaccounted for. Concerning this clone: The clone's antigen remains unknown.

The cohort comprised approximately 700 healthy bone marrow donors. All cohort members were sampled while nominally healthy, although unrecorded immune exposures were likely present. The donor tested CMV seropositive and was one of the 289 seropositive cohort members. Each donor provided a peripheral blood sample, and peripheral blood mononuclear cells were used for TCR beta sequencing. The Qiagen DNeasy Blood Extraction Kit was used to extract genomic DNA from the blood cell samples. Library preparation used the immunoSEQ multiplex PCR assay. The multiplex PCR relied on a mix of 60 forward primers for TCR Vbeta segments and 13 reverse primers for TCR Jbeta segments. Amplification of the CDR3 region of rearranged TCR beta genes was performed with a multiplex PCR assay on genomic DNA. The Illumina HiSeq System was used to sequence the amplified TCR beta libraries as 87-base-pair reads. For the original study's pipeline: A later analysis counted approximately 74 million unique TCR beta chains across the approximately 700 repertoires, and roughly 10 million of these chains were shared by at least two donors. To remove PCR and sequencing errors, raw reads were error-corrected and collapsed into unique sequences using a nearest-neighbor algorithm that merged closely related sequences. CDR3 sequences were aligned to IMGT reference sequences to assign V, D and J gene segments. For a sequence to be retained, a match of at least six nucleotides to both a V gene segment and a J gene segment was required. Rearrangements were classified as productive when the CDR3 lacked stop codons and remained in frame with V and J, and all other rearrangements were classified as non-productive. Following IMGT convention, CDR3 was defined as the stretch from the second conserved V-encoded cysteine up to the conserved J-encoded phenylalanine. The earlier analysis of about 530 of the donors excluded any sequence lacking an unambiguous match to a single V gene segment. In an earlier analysis of more than 500 of the donors, a V segment was called functional when productive rearrangements were above 56.7%, and segregating when the standard deviation between donors exceeded 5%. A statistical classification framework was built for diagnosing cytomegalovirus status from the catalog of TCR beta chain sequences. V and J gene assignment, in a later analysis, came from comparing TCR nucleotide sequences with IMGT/GENE-DB human TR gene sequences. A later analysis assigned CDR3 sequences and most-parsimonious VDJ recombination scenarios with the TCRdist pipeline. In a later analysis, each TCR beta chain was defined by its CDR3 amino acid sequence together with its V-gene family, and reads lacking a unique V-gene family were excluded. In a later analysis, approximately 640 highly shared, low-generation-probability nucleotide sequences were removed to address suspected cross-contamination and a sequencing artifact. In a later analysis, a clonal expansion index for each public chain was calculated from normalized within-repertoire ranks of inferred template counts. In a later analysis, generation probabilities were computed with a VDJ recombination model fitted to out-of-frame rearrangements, and the resulting probabilities were checked against IGoR. In a later analysis, hypergeometric tests were used to score TCR-TCR, TCR-HLA and TCR-CMV co-occurrence, with a repertoire-size bias correction applied to TCR pairs. A later analysis estimated false discovery rates by permuting HLA or CMV assignments 20 times. A later analysis grouped co-occurring TCRs with DBSCAN, adding TCRdist sequence similarity when clustering within HLA-allele-positive subsets. Repertoires with fewer than 30,000 or more than 120,000 public chains were left out of co-occurrence clustering, as were five repertoires with anomalous nucleotide sharing. The clones in this table, taken by TCRdb from immuneACCESS, are in-frame only. Not every clone is retained; where verified, under half of the shortfall comes from an unresolved V gene, and the cause of the rest is unknown. V, J and clone size reflect that table, while D and trimming were determined from the DNA. The table of this sample itemizes tens of thousands of clones. 12% of the sample goes to the ten largest clones.

Sequenced: PBMCs. The sequence links TRBV9 to TRBJ2-2, with TRBD1 identical over 9 junction bases. This receptor was identified in a man younger than 30 in good health and CMV-seropositive. The sequenced DNA: TGTGCCAGCAGCGTTGATCCGGGACAGGGATCCGGGGAGCTGTTTTTT. This codes for CASSVDPGQGSGELFF.